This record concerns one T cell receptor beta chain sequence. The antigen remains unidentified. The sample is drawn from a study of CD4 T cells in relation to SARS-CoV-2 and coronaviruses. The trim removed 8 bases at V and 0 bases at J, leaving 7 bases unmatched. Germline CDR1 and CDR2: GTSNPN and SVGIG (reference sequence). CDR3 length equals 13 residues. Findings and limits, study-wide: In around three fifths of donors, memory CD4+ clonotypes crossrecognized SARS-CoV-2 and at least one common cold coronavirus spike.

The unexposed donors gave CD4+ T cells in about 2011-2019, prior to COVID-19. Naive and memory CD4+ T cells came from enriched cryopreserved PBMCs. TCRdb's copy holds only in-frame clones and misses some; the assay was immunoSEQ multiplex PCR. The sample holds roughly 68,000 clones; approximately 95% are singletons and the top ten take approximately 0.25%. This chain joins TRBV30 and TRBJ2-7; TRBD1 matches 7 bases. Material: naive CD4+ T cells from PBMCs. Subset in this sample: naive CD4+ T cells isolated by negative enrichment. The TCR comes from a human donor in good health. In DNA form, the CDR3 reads TGTGCCGGTGGGGGACAGCCCTCCTACGAGCAGTACTTC. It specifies CAGGGQPSYEQYF.